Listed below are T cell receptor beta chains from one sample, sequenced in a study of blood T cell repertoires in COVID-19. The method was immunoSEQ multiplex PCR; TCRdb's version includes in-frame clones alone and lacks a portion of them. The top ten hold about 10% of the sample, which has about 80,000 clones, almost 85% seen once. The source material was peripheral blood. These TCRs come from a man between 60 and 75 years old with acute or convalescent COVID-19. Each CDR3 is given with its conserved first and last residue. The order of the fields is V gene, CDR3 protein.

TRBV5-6,CASSLVFLVGHTEAFF
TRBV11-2,CASSGGTSGAQETQYF
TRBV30,CAWSVAWSNEQFF
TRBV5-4,CASSTPGPGGYTF
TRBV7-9,CAVPLAGSYNEQFF
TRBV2,CATLRTPKETQYF
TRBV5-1,CASSLEAYQGNEQFF
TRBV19,CASSTAWAKLEKLFF
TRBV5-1,CASSQPRIGEYSYEQYF
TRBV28,CASGGGKSGNTIYF
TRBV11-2,CASSLTTSGRAGSYNEQFF
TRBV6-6,CATDRPNSPLHF
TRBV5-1,CASSSGTGRLNTIYF
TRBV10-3,CAISEISGTGHHGYTF
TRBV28,CASSLTGTYGYTF
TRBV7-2,CASSTTGGGSGANVLTF
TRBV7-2,CASSLPGEQFF
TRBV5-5,CASSLALVEQYF
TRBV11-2,CASSLEQGSTEAFF
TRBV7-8,CASSRDRENQPQHF
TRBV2,CASSERYGYTF
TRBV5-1,CASTTAAPEGSGYTF
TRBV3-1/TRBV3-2,CASSQVSSGGLYF
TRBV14,CASSPRTGAEKLFF
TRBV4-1,CASSPQQGGANQPQHF
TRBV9,CASSEGTGRGAPGNTIYF
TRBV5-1,CASSLVGGGDTGELFF
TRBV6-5,CASSYSNAANYGYTF
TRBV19,CASSILGLADNEQFF
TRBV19,CASSIFRDRVSYNEQFF
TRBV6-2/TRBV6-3,CASSQGQRKSSYNEQFF
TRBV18,CASSPPDLLQYNEQFF
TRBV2,CASCGTGEPKWGYTF
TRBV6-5,CASSFAGQEENGYTF
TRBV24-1,CATSDPPPGQYTGELFF
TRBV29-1,CSVENPPSGGYNEQFF
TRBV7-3,CASSKLGSRTDTQYF
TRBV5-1,CASSLRLAGGSDTQYF
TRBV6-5,CASSYSDSGGYTF
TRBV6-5,CASSSGSSGSNEQFF
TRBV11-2,CASSAPGQRRTQYF
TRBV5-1,CASSPGQGSEKLFF
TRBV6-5,CATQDNYGYTF
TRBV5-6,CASSLGVSGTIYF
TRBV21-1,CASSKRGVPLSTDTQYF
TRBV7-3,CASSRGAGDEQYF
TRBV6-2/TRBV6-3,CASSSDGYNEQFF
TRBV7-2,CASSSGTGRRETQYF
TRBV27,CASTRTGYSQETQYF
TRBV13,CASSLRETETQYF
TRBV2,CASGLTGVIIDTF
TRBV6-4,CACPADLNEQFF
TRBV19,CASNYGTGGNQPQHF